This TCR beta chain came from a study of metastatic and nonmetastatic thyroid tumors. At the level of the study: A comparison of repertoires was made across blood and tumor or nodule tissue from malignant and benign thyroid patients. Study results and caveats: Versus benign nodules, malignant thyroid tumors reportedly had significantly higher TCR beta diversity, in blood and tumor.

In the study's own analysis: Researchers built a distant-metastasis classifier for papillary thyroid cancer that drew on CDR3 differences across clinicopathological groups. From the PCR reads, TCRdb re-called clones with MiXCR. The V and J calls and clone size are TCRdb's, not the authors'. The top ten hold roughly 8% of the sample, which has under 25,000 clones, about 20% seen once. The CDR3 length is 17 residues. The germline CDR1 and CDR2 sequences are MDHEN and SYDVKM. V shed 10 bases and J shed 1 base, with 26 bases lying between them. Thyroid surgery had not been preceded by any treatment in any patient. This clone is classed as medium-sized (0.01 to 0.1%). What it binds is unknown.

V and J are TRBV28 and TRBJ2-7, with unresolved D. Sequenced material: adjacent normal tissue. The TCR was taken from a female donor with papillary thyroid cancer or a benign thyroid nodule (not recorded which). Some clones in this sample may be carry-over from other donors' samples. CDR3 nucleotide sequence: TGTGCCACCTTTCCAACCGTACAGACGGTACCTTCCTACGAGCAGTACTTC. Translating it yields CATFPTVQTVPSYEQYF.